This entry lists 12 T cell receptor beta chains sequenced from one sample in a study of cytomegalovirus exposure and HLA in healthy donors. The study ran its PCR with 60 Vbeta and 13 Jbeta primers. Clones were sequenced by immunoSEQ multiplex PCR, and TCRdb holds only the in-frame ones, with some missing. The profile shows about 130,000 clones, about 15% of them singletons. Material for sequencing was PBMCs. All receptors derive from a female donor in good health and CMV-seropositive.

The CDR3 region has the DNA TGTGCCAGCATCGGGGTGGGGGAGACCCAGTACTTC. Residues: CASIGVGETQYF. The chain combines TRBV2 with TRBJ2-5; D might be TRBD2 (5 bases). Per germline, CDR1 SNHLY and CDR2 FYNNEI. Trimming pared 7 bases from V and 5 bases from J, leaving 11 bases between. This CDR3 contains 12 residues.

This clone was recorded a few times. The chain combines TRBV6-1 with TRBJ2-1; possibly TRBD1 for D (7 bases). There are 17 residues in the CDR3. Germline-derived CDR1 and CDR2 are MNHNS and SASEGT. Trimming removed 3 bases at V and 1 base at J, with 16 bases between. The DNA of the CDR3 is TGTGCCAGCAGTGAGGGTTCGGCAGGGGGGTCCTACAATGAGCAGTTCTTC. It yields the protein CASSEGSAGGSYNEQFF.

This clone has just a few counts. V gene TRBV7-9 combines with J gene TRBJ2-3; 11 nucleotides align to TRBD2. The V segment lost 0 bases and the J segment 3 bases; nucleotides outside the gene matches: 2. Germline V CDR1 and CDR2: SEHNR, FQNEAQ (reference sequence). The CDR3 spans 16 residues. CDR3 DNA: TGTGCCAGCAGCTTAGCTGCTAGCGGGAGGACAGATACGCAGTATTTT. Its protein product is CASSLAASGRTDTQYF.

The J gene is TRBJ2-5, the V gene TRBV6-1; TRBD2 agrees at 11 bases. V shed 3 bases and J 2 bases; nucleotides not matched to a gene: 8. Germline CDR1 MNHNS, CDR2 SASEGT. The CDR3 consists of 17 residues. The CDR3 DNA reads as TGTGCCAGCAGTGATTCGCATGGGACTAGCGGTCAAGAGACCCAGTACTTC. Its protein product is CASSDSHGTSGQETQYF.

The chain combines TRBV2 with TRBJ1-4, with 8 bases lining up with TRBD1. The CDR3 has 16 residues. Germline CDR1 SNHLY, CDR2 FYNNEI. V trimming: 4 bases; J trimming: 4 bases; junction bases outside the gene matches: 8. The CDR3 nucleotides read TGTGCCAGCAGTGTAAGGGGACAGGTGGTTAATGAAAAACTGTTTTTT. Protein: CASSVRGQVVNEKLFF. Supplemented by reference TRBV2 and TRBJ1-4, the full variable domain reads EPEVTQTPSHQVTQMGQEVILRCVPISNHLYFYWYRQILGQKVEFLVSFYNNEISEKSEIFDDQFSVERPDGSNFTLKIRSTKLEDSAMYFCASSVRGQVVNEKLFFGSGTQLSVL.

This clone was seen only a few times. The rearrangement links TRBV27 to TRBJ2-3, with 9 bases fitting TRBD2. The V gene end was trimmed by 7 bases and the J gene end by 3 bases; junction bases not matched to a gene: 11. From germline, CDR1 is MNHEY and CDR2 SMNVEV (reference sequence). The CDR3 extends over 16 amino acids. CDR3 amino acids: CASTGSLAGPTDTQYF. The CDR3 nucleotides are TGTGCCAGCACCGGATCTCTAGCGGGGCCAACAGATACGCAGTATTTT.

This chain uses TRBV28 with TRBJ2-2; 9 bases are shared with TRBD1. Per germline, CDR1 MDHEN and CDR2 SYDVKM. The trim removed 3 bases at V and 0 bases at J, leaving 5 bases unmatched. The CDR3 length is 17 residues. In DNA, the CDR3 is TGTGCCAGCAGTTTCTTTGGGACAGGGTCGAACACCGGGGAGCTGTTTTTT. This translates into CASSFFGTGSNTGELFF.

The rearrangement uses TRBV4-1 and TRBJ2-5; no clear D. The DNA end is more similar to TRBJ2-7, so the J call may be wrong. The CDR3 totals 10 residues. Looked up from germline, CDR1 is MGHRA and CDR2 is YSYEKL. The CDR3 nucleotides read TGCGCCAGCAGTTCCTACGAGCAGTACTTC. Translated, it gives CASSSYEQYF.

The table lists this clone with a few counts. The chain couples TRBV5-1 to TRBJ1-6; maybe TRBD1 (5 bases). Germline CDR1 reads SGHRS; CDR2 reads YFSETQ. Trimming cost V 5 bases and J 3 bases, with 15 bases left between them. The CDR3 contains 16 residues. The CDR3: CASRQGYVDYNSPLHF. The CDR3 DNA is TGCGCCAGCAGGCAGGGCTATGTGGACTATAATTCACCCCTCCACTTT.

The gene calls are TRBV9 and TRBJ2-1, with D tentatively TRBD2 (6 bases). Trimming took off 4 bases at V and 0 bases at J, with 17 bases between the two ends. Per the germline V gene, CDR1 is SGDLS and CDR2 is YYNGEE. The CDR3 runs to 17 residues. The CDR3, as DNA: TGTGCCAGCAGCCTACCCAGGGACTCGAGCTCCTACAATGAGCAGTTCTTC. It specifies CASSLPRDSSSYNEQFF.

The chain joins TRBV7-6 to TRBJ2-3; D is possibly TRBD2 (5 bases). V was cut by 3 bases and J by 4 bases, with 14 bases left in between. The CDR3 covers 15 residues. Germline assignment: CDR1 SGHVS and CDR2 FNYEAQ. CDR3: CASSFLAGGADTQYF. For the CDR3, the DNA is TGTGCCAGCAGCTTCCTTGCGGGTGGCGCAGATACGCAGTATTTT.

CDR3 nucleotide sequence: TGTGCCAGCAGCTTAGTGTGGGCTAGCGAGGATTCTTACGAGCAGTACTTC. Translation gives CASSLVWASEDSYEQYF. The V and J genes are TRBV7-8 and TRBJ2-7; D perhaps matches TRBD2 (6 bases). The length of the CDR3 is 17 residues. V lost 1 base, J lost 4 bases, and 20 bases lay in between. The V gene's germline CDR1 is SGHVS and CDR2 FQNEAQ.